What follows are 18 T cell receptor beta chains derived from one specimen sequenced in a study of T cell responses to AZD1222 COVID-19 vaccine. Measured with immunoSEQ multiplex PCR; TCRdb has only the in-frame clones, and not every one. The sample contains about 110,000 clones, roughly nine tenths of which appear only once. Sequencing used peripheral blood, obtained on day 0 of MenACWY control vaccination. Every receptor here comes from an adult in good health.

The chain carries TRBV10-1 and TRBJ1-1, with 11 bases lining up with TRBD1. The CDR3 has 15 amino acids. Germline values: CDR1 WNHNN, CDR2 SYGVQD (reference sequence). Trimming removed 0 bases from V and 4 bases from J; junction bases left unmatched: 1. For the CDR3, the DNA is TGCGCCAGCAGTGAGTCCGGGACAGGGGGCACTGAAGCTTTCTTT. Its translation: CASSESGTGGTEAFF.

This rearrangement joins TRBV9 to TRBJ2-7, with 8 bases identical to TRBD2. Germline V lookup: CDR1 SGDLS, CDR2 YYNGEE. The CDR3 is made up of 15 amino acids. After removal of 0 bases from V and 1 base from J, the junction contained 3 bases not matched to a gene. The CDR3 region is CASSVDVAGSYEQYF. CDR3 DNA: TGTGCCAGCAGCGTAGATGTAGCGGGATCCTACGAGCAGTACTTC.

The chain employs TRBV11-2 and TRBJ2-1; 7 positions agree with TRBD2. This CDR3 is 14 amino acids long. V lost 10 bases to trimming and J lost 0 bases; unmatched junction nucleotides: 6. Per germline, CDR1 SGHAT and CDR2 FQNNGV. This CDR3 is CATSSGFSYNEQFF. Written as DNA, the CDR3 is TGTGCCACCTCTAGCGGCTTCTCCTACAATGAGCAGTTCTTC.

V gene TRBV28 combines with J gene TRBJ2-7, with 8 bases aligning to TRBD2. The junction had 3 bases not matched to a gene; V was cut back by 4 bases and J by 1 base. This CDR3 region has 14 residues. Germline assignment: CDR1 MDHEN and CDR2 SYDVKM. CDR3 residues: CASSWAGGSYEQYF. CDR3 nucleotide sequence: TGTGCCAGCAGTTGGGCGGGGGGTTCCTACGAGCAGTACTTC.

The rearrangement joins TRBV19 to TRBJ2-7; weak D call: TRBD1 (5 bases). The CDR3 has 15 residues. CDR1 is LNHDA, CDR2 SQIVND, per germline (reference sequence). Trimming shortened V by 3 bases and J by 1 base, and 13 bases separated the two germline ends. The CDR3 region is CASSIGASVSYEQYF. In nucleotides, the CDR3 is TGTGCCAGTAGTATTGGGGCGTCGGTATCCTACGAGCAGTACTTC.

This chain uses TRBV12-3 or TRBV12-4 with TRBJ1-5; D gene uncertain. The CDR3 spans 12 residues. Between the trimmed V and J ends, which lost 5 bases and 10 bases, there was a span of 12 bases. CDR3 DNA sequence: TGTGCCAGCAGTGCCTCCCTGGGACCCCAGCATTTT. Its protein is CASSASLGPQHF.

This chain links TRBV10-3 with TRBJ2-7; perhaps D is TRBD1 or TRBD2 (5 bases each). CDR1 and CDR2 from the germline V gene are ENHRY and SYGVKD. Trimming left V 6 bases short and J 2 bases short, with 26 bases between. The CDR3 contains 18 residues. The chain's CDR3 is CAIRSGEGTRDPTYEQYF. DNA of the CDR3: TGTGCCATCAGGAGCGGAGAGGGGACCAGGGACCCGACCTACGAGCAGTACTTC.

The chain uses TRBV19 and TRBJ1-5; 10 nucleotides match TRBD1. This CDR3 contains 15 residues. Per the germline V gene, CDR1 is LNHDA and CDR2 is SQIVND (reference sequence). Germline trimming cut 5 bases from V and 2 bases from J; bases unmatched to any gene: 3. The CDR3, as DNA: TGTGCCAGTAGTGCCGGGACAGGGGGCAATCAGCCCCAGCATTTT. Translation: CASSAGTGGNQPQHF. Full variable domain (outside the CDR3, taken from reference TRBV19 and TRBJ1-5): DGGITQSPKYLFRKEGQNVTLSCEQNLNHDAMYWYRQDPGQGLRLIYYSQIVNDFQKGDIAEGYSVSREKKESFPLTVTSAQKNPTAFYLCASSAGTGGNQPQHFGDGTRLSIL.

The chain carries TRBV27 and TRBJ2-3; unclear D gene. V lost 6 bases, J lost 1 base, and 17 bases lay in between. Germline V lookup: CDR1 MNHEY, CDR2 SMNVEV (reference sequence). CDR3 length: 16 residues. In nucleotides, the CDR3 is TGTGCCAGCAGCCTCTACTCTTTCACGGGCACAGATACGCAGTATTTT. This translates into CASSLYSFTGTDTQYF.

This clone was counted only a few times. The chain joins TRBV15 to TRBJ1-6; D is ambiguous. V lost 0 bases and J lost 11, with 8 bases in between. Germline loops: CDR1 LNHNV, CDR2 YYDKDF (reference sequence). The CDR3 loop spans 13 amino acids. The CDR3 coding sequence is TGTGCCACCAGCAGAGATGACCGGGCACCCCTCCACTTT. Its translation is CATSRDDRAPLHF.

V is TRBV5-4 and J is TRBJ2-1; D is unclear. Germline V CDR1 and CDR2: SGHNT, YYREEE (reference sequence). The CDR3 has 15 amino acids. V gave up 3 bases and J gave up 2 bases, with 12 bases separating them. The CDR3 reads CASSYGPGPYNEQFF. Written as DNA, the CDR3 is TGTGCCAGCAGCTACGGGCCCGGCCCCTACAATGAGCAGTTCTTC.

The chain is built from TRBV27 and TRBJ2-1; D is perhaps TRBD1 (6 bases). The CDR3 contains 14 residues. In germline, CDR1 is MNHEY, CDR2 SMNVEV (reference sequence). Trimming removed 6 bases at V and 8 bases at J, with 17 bases between. The CDR3 sequence: CASRTPTGFDEQFF. DNA of the CDR3: TGTGCCAGCAGAACCCCCACAGGGTTTGATGAGCAGTTCTTC.

This clone occurred a few times. This chain links TRBV5-8 with TRBJ1-2; D not certain. Trimming shortened V by 4 bases and J by 8 bases, and 15 bases separated the two germline ends. CDR3 length: 13 residues. Germline V lookup: CDR1 SGHTS, CDR2 YDEGEE. CDR3 protein: CASSDGPLRGYTF. CDR3 in DNA: TGTGCCAGCAGCGATGGACCGCTACGGGGCTACACCTTC. Complete variable domain (other parts from reference TRBV5-8 and TRBJ1-2): EAGVTQSPTHLIKTRGQQATLRCSPISGHTSVYWYQQALGLGLQFLLWYDEGEERNRGNFPPRFSGRQFPNYSSELNVNALELEDSALYLCASSDGPLRGYTFGSGTRLTVV.

The V gene is TRBV6-2 or TRBV6-3, the J gene TRBJ2-7; TRBD1 agrees at 8 bases. The CDR3 sequence is 15 residues long. CDR1 is MNHEY, CDR2 SVGEGT, per germline. The V segment lost 7 bases and the J segment 3 bases; nucleotides outside the gene matches: 11. The CDR3 reads CASTPPDRALYEQYF. The CDR3 coding sequence is TGTGCCAGCACCCCCCCGGACAGGGCCCTCTACGAGCAGTACTTC.

The rearrangement joins TRBV7-8 to TRBJ1-5, with D possibly matching TRBD1 (5 bases). The CDR3 contains 16 residues. V lost 1 base and J lost 6, with 16 bases in between. In germline, CDR1 is SGHVS, CDR2 FQNEAQ. The CDR3 protein is CASSLVVAGAGQPQHF. CDR3 in DNA: TGTGCCAGCAGCTTAGTAGTCGCTGGGGCCGGTCAGCCCCAGCATTTT.

The chain joins TRBV6-1 to TRBJ2-5; a possible D gene is TRBD1 (5 bases). Trimming took 1 base from V and 4 from J, leaving 13 bases between them. CDR1 is MNHNS and CDR2 is SASEGT in the germline V gene. The CDR3 length is 15 residues. CDR3 nucleotide sequence: TGTGCCAGCAGTGAAGTACGGACATTGGGAGAGACCCAGTACTTC. It is translated as CASSEVRTLGETQYF.

The chain is built from TRBV15 and TRBJ1-4, with D perhaps TRBD1 (5 bases). V shed 0 bases and J shed 5 bases, with 10 bases lying between them. Looked up from germline, CDR1 is LNHNV and CDR2 is YYDKDF (reference sequence). This CDR3 is 15 amino acids long. The CDR3 sequence: CATSREAGPNEKLFF. For the CDR3, the DNA is TGTGCCACCAGCAGAGAGGCAGGGCCGAATGAAAAACTGTTTTTT.

J is TRBJ1-3 and V is TRBV4-1, with a tentative D call TRBD1 (6 bases). Trimming shortened V by 8 bases and J by 8 bases, and 13 bases separated the two germline ends. The CDR3 is made up of 12 amino acids. The germline V gene encodes CDR1 MGHRA and CDR2 YSYEKL. CDR3 in DNA: TGCGCCAGCCGGACAGCCGGGGACACCATATATTTT. Protein product: CASRTAGDTIYF.